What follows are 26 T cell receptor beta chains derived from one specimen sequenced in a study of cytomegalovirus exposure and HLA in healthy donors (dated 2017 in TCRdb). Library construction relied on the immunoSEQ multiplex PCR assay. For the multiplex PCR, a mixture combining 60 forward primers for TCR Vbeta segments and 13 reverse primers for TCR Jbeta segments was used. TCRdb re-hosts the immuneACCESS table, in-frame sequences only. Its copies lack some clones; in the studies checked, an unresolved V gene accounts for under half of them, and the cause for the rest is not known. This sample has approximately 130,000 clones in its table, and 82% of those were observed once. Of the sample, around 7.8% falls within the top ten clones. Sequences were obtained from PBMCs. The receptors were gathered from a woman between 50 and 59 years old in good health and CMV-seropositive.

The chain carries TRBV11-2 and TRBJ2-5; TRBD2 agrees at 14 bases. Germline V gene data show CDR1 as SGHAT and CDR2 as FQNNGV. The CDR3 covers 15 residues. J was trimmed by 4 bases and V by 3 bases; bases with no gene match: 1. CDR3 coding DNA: TGTGCCAGCAGCTTCGGGACTAGCGGGAGAGAGACCCAGTACTTC. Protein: CASSFGTSGRETQYF.

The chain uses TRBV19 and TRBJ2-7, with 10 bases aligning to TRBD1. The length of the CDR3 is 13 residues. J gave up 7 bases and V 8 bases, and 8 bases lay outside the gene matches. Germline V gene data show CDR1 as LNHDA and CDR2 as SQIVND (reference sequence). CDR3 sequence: CASSRDRGSEQYF. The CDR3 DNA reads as TGTGCCAGTTCCCGGGACAGGGGCTCTGAGCAGTACTTC.

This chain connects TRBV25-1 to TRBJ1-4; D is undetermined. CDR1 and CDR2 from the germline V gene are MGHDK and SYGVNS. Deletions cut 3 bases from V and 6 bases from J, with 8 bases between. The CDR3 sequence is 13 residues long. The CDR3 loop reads CASSDPLYEKLFF. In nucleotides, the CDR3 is TGTGCCAGCAGTGATCCTCTGTATGAAAAACTGTTTTTT.

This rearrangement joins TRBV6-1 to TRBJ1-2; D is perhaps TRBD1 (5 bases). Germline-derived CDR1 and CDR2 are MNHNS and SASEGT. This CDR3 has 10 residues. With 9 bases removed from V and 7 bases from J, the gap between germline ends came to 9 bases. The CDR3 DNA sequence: TGTGCCAGTTGGGGGGGTGGCTACACCTTC. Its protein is CASWGGGYTF.

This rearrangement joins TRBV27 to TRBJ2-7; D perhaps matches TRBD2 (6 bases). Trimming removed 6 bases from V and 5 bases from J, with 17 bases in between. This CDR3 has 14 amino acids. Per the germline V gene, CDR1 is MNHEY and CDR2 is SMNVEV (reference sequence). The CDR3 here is CASRWGGESNEQYF. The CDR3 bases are TGTGCCAGCAGGTGGGGCGGGGAAAGCAACGAGCAGTACTTC.

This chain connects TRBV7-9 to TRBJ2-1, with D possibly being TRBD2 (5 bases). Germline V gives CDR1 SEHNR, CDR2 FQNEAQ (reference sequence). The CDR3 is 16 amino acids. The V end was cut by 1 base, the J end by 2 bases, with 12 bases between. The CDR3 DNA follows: TGTGCCAGCAGCTTAGGCGTGGGAGAGCCCTACAATGAGCAGTTCTTC. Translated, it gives CASSLGVGEPYNEQFF.

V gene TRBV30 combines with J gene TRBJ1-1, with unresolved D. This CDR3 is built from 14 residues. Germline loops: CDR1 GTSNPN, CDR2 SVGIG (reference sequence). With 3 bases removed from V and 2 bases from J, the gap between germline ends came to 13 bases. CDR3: CAWSAKSGNTEAFF. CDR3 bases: TGTGCCTGGAGCGCCAAGTCGGGAAACACTGAAGCTTTCTTT.

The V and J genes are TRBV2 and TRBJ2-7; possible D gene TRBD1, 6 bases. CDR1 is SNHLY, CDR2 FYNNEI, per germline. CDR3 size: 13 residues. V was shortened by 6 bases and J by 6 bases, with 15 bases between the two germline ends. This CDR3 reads CASRPPQGTEQYF. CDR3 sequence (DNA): TGTGCCAGCAGACCCCCACAGGGTACCGAGCAGTACTTC.

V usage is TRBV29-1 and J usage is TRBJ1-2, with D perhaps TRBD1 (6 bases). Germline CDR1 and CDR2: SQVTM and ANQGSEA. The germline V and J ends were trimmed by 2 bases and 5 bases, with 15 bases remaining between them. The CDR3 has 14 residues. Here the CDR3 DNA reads TGCAGCGTTGAAATTACAGGGCCCAGATATGGCTACACCTTC. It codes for CSVEITGPRYGYTF.

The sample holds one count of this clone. CDR3 DNA: TGTGCCAGCAGCTCCCAGGGGTCACACACTGAAGCTTTCTTT. Translated: CASSSQGSHTEAFF. V gene TRBV11-1 combines with J gene TRBJ1-1; tentatively, D is TRBD1 (6 bases). Per the germline V gene, CDR1 is SGHAT and CDR2 is FQDESV (reference sequence). Trimming took off 4 bases at V and 3 bases at J, with 12 bases between the two ends. The CDR3 is 14 amino acids.

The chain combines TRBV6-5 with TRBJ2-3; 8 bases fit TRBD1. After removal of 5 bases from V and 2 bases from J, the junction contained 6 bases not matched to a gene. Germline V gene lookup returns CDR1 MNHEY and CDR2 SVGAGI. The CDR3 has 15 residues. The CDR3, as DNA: TGTGCCAGCAGTCGGACAGGGTCGTTCACAGATACGCAGTATTTT. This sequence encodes CASSRTGSFTDTQYF.

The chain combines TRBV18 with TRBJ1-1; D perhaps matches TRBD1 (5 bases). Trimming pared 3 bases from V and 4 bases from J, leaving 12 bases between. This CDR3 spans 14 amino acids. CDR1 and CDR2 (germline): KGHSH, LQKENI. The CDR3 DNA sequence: TGTGCCAGCTCACCCTACGGGGGGAGCACTGAAGCTTTCTTT. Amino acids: CASSPYGGSTEAFF.

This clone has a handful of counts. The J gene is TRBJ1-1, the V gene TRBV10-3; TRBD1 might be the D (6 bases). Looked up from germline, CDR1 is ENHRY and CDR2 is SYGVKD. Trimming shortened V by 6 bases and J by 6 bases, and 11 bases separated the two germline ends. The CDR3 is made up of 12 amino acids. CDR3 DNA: TGTGCCATCAGAACTACAGGGCCTGAAGCTTTCTTT. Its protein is CAIRTTGPEAFF.

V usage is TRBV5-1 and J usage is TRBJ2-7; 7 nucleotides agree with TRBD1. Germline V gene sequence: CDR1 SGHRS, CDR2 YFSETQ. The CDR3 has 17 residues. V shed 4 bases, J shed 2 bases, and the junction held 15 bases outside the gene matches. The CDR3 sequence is CASSPGRGQKTAYEQYF. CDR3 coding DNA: TGCGCCAGCAGCCCAGGTAGGGGACAGAAAACTGCCTACGAGCAGTACTTC. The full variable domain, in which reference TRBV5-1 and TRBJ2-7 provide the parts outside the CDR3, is KAGVTQTPRYLIKTRGQQVTLSCSPISGHRSVSWYQQTPGQGLQFLFEYFSETQRNKGNFPGRFSGRQFSNSRSEMNVSTLELGDSALYLCASSPGRGQKTAYEQYFGPGTRLTVT.

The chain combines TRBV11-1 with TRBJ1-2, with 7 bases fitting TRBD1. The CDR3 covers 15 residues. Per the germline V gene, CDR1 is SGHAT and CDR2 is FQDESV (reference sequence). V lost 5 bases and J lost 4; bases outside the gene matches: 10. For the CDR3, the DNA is TGTGCCAGCAGCCCCGGGACAGCGAGCGTCTATGGCTACACCTTC. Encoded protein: CASSPGTASVYGYTF.

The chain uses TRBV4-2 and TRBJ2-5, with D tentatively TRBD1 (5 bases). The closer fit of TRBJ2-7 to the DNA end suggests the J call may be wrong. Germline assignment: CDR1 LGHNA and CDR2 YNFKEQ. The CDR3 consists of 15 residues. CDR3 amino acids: CASSPSGWDSYEQYF. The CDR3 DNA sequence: TGTGCCAGCAGCCCCTCAGGGTGGGACTCCTACGAGCAGTACTTC.

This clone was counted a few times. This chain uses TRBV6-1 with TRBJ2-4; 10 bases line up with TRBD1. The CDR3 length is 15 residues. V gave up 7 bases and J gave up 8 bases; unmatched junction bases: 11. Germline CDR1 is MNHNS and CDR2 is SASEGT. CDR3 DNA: TGTGCCAGCACTGGGGGGGAGGGGACAGGGGACATTCAGTACTTC. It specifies CASTGGEGTGDIQYF.

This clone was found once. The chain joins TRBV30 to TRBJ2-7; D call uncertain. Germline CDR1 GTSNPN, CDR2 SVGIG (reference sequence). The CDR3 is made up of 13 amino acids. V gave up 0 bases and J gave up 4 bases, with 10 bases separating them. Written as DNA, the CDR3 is TGTGCCTGGAGTGTACTACCCGGATACGAGCAGTACTTC. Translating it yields CAWSVLPGYEQYF.

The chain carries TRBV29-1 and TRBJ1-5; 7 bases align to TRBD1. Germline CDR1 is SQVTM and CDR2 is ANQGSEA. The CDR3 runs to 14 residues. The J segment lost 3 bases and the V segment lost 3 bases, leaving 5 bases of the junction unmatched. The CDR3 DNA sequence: TGCAGCGTTGAGGTGACAGGGTCCAATCAGCCCCAGCATTTT. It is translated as CSVEVTGSNQPQHF.

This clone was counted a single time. DNA for the CDR3: TGTGCCAGCTCACCACTAGGGGCTAGGGGGCCCCAGCATTTT. Translated: CASSPLGARGPQHF. The chain joins TRBV18 to TRBJ1-5; maybe TRBD1 (5 bases). V lost 1 base, J lost 9 bases, and 13 bases lay in between. Germline V gene lookup returns CDR1 KGHSH and CDR2 LQKENI. This CDR3 is 14 amino acids long. Full variable domain (rest looked up from reference TRBV18 and TRBJ1-5): NAGVMQNPRHLVRRRGQEARLRCSPMKGHSHVYWYRQLPEEGLKFMVYLQKENIIDESGMPKERFSAEFPKEGPSILRIQQVVRGDSAAYFCASSPLGARGPQHFGDGTRLSIL.

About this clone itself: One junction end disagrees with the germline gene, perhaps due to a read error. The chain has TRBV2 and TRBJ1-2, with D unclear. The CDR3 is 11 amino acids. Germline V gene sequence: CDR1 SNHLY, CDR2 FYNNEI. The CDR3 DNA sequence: TGTGCCAGCAGTGAAGTCTCTAGCAGTAACTTC. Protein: CASSEVSSSNF.

In nucleotides, the CDR3 is TGTGCCAGCAGCGCGCGACAGGGCACTGAAGCTTTCTTT. This sequence encodes CASSARQGTEAFF. The J gene is TRBJ1-1, the V gene TRBV9, with 7 bases identical to TRBD1. V lost 3 bases, J lost 4 bases, and 3 bases stayed unmatched. Per the germline V gene, CDR1 is SGDLS and CDR2 is YYNGEE. The CDR3 spans 13 residues.

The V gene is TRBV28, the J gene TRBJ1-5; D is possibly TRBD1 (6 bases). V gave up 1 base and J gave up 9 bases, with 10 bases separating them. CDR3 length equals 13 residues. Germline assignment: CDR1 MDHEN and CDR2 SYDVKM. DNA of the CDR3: TGTGCCAGCAGTTTATCAGGGGCAAGGCCCCAGCATTTT. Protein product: CASSLSGARPQHF. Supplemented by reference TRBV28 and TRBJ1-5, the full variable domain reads DVKVTQSSRYLVKRTGEKVFLECVQDMDHENMFWYRQDPGLGLRLIYFSYDVKMKEKGDIPEGYSVSREKKERFSLILESASTNQTSMYLCASSLSGARPQHFGDGTRLSIL.

The CDR3, as DNA: TGTGCCAGCAGACCACATGGGCGCTACGAGCAGTACTTC. It is translated as CASRPHGRYEQYF. V and J are TRBV6-5 and TRBJ2-7; no clear D gene. The germline V and J ends were trimmed by 6 bases and 3 bases, with 12 bases remaining between them. Germline lookup yields CDR1 MNHEY and CDR2 SVGAGI. The CDR3 sequence is 13 residues long.

Here the CDR3 DNA reads TGTGCCAGCAGCTTGCTTACAGTGAACACTGAAGCTTTCTTT. This gives the protein CASSLLTVNTEAFF. The gene calls are TRBV5-6 and TRBJ1-1; no clear D. The CDR3 covers 14 residues. V was trimmed by 1 base and J by 0 bases, leaving 7 bases between them. CDR1 and CDR2 (germline): SGHDT, YYEEEE.

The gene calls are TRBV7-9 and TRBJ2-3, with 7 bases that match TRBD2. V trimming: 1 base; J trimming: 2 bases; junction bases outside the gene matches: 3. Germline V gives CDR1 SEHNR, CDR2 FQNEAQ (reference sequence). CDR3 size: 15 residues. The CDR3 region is CASSLVAGVTDTQYF. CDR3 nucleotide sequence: TGTGCCAGCAGCTTAGTGGCGGGGGTCACAGATACGCAGTATTTT.